This is a list of T cell receptor beta chains from one sample in a study of T cells in Graves' hyperthyroidism and ophthalmopathy. TCRdb independently ran MiXCR on the multiplex PCR reads; one entry per CDR3 protein. The table has about 160,000 distinct CDR3 sequences, less than 10% seen once; the top ten hold about 20%. Sequenced sample: blood. The receptors derive from a woman between 18 and 29 years old with Graves' hyperthyroidism that later progressed to Graves' ophthalmopathy. Each CDR3 is given without its conserved first and last residue. Fields, in order: V gene, CDR3 protein.

>TRBV7-9
ASSLGTGVDYEQY
>TRBV12-3/TRBV12-4
ASSQRRDPGHGYT
>TRBV7-9
ASSKREETQY
>TRBV6-5
ASSKGTGWGNQPQH
>TRBV7-9
ASSLERISSYNEQF
>TRBV2
ASRGFRTGGHNEQF
>TRBV6-1
ATETGGGTEAF
>TRBV5-1
ASSPGTGWTSGNTIY
>TRBV7-2
ASSPNTNEKLF
>TRBV5-1
ASSQGLAGPREQY
>TRBV2
ASSVIRDSHYGYT
>TRBV6-2/TRBV6-3
ASRERGGNSPLH
>TRBV19
ASSIEDVHYGYT
>TRBV9
ASSLQGSYT
>TRBV28
ASSPHFDMGENEKLF
>TRBV19
ASSIGPGQGYEQY
>TRBV4-1
ASSQGTPGRGGYT
>TRBV7-3
ASSLGVAGTLEETQY
>TRBV7-9
ASSLTRGGSTDTQY
>TRBV6-1
ASKPQLLNTEAF
>TRBV7-8
ASSLAGQRYNEQF
>TRBV7-6
ASSLSAYNEQF
>TRBV5-1
ASSYPRIGDNNEQF
>TRBV14
ASSQDSPGGVYNEQF
>TRBV12-5
ASGPGVADTQY
>TRBV27
ASSLGGRAQYNEQF